The clone carrying this T cell receptor beta chain was seen many times. As yet, its antigen is unknown. The data are from a study of blood T cells in healthy people across ages. Broader study findings: Greater diversity and more naive CD4+ cells were seen in long-lived donors than in aged donors.

V dropped 5 bases and J dropped 4 bases, with 18 bases sitting between them. Per germline, CDR1 SGHTA and CDR2 FQGNSA. This CDR3 spans 16 amino acids. The authors ran a second PCR of about 7 to 12 cycles using a sample-barcoded 5' primer and a J-beta primer mix. From the 5' RACE reads, TCRdb called clonotypes with MiXCR, one entry per CDR3 protein. The repertoire holds around 870,000 distinct CDR3 sequences, 25% to 35% seen once, with around 15% in the top ten. What was sequenced was blood. The V gene is TRBV7-2, the J gene TRBJ2-1; D may be TRBD1 (6 bases). This TCR derives from a woman older than 75 in good health. The CDR3, as DNA: TGTGCCAGCAGCCCCAAGGTGCAGGGGTATTACAATGAGCAGTTCTTC. This gives the protein CASSPKVQGYYNEQFF.